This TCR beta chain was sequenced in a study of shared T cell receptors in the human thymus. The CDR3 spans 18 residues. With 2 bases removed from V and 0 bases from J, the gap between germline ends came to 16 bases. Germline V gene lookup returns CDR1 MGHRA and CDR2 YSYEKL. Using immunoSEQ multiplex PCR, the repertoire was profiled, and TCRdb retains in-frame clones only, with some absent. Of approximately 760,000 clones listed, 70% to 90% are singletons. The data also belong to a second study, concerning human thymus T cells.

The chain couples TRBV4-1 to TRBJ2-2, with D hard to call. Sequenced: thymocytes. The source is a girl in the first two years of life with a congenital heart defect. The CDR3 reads CASSQPNHIKSNTGELFF. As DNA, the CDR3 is TGCGCCAGCAGCCAACCAAATCACATAAAATCGAACACCGGGGAGCTGTTTTTT.